Here is one T cell receptor beta chain with its context. This specimen belongs to a study of blood T cell repertoires in COVID-19. Study-wide context: The United States, Italy and Spain were the sources of the acute and convalescent COVID-19 samples. PBMCs, B-cell-depleted T cells, or T cells were the source of the cDNA or gDNA that made up the material.

In the original workflow: The assay estimated nucleated cells by amplifying reference gene primers. Using immunoSEQ multiplex PCR, the repertoire was profiled, and TCRdb retains in-frame clones only, with some absent. The V and J calls and clone size come from that table; D and trimming were worked out from the DNA. The profile shows a few hundred thousand clones, 85% to 90% of them singletons. The receptor was derived from a woman aged 40 to 50 who had recovered from COVID-19. Sample: peripheral blood.

For the CDR3, the DNA is TGTGCCAGTAGTGGGCCCACCAGCAATCAGCCCCAGCATTTT. Its translation is CASSGPTSNQPQHF. The chain couples TRBV19 to TRBJ1-5, with no clear D. CDR1 is LNHDA, CDR2 SQIVND, per germline (reference sequence). The CDR3 is 14 amino acids. Trimming removed 5 bases from V and 1 base from J, with 9 bases in between.